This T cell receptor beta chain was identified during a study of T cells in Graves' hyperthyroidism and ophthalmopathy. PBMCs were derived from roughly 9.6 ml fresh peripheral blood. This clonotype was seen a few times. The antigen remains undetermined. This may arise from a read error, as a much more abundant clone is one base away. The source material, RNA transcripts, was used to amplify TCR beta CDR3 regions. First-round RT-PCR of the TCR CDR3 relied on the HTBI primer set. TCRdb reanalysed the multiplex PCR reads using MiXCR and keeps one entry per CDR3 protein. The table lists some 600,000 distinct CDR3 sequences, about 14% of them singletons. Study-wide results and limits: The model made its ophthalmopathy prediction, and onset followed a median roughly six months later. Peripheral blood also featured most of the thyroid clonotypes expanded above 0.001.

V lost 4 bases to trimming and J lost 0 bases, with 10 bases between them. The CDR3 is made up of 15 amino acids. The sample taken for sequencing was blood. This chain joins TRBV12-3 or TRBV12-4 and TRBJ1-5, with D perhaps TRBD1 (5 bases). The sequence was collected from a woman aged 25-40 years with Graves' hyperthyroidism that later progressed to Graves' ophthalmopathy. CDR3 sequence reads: CASSSEGDSNQPQHF. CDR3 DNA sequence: TGTGCCAGCAGTTCGGAAGGGGATAGCAATCAGCCCCAGCATTTT.